The next 30 T cell receptor beta chains were all read from a single sample in a study of blood T cell repertoires in COVID-19. Here immunoSEQ multiplex PCR was the method, and the copy in TCRdb shows in-frame clones only, minus some. This sample yields tens of thousands of clones, of which 75% to 80% are seen a single time; approximately 7.7% belongs to the top ten. Sequenced: peripheral blood. The source is a man between 65 and 80 years old with active or convalescent COVID-19.

The chain joins TRBV28 to TRBJ1-1, with D uncertain. The CDR3 runs to 12 residues. Germline CDR1 reads MDHEN; CDR2 reads SYDVKM. V lost 8 bases and J 3 bases, leaving 10 bases between the germline ends. The CDR3 sequence is CASLRMDTEAFF. For the CDR3, the DNA is TGTGCCAGCCTACGAATGGACACTGAAGCTTTCTTT.

The V and J genes are TRBV28 and TRBJ2-7; 7 bases align to TRBD1. Germline lookup yields CDR1 MDHEN and CDR2 SYDVKM. This CDR3 has 12 amino acids. V shed 5 bases, J shed 9 bases, and the junction held 7 bases outside the gene matches. The CDR3 coding sequence is TGTGCCAGCAGTCCAAACCGACAGGGGCAGTACTTC. This gives the protein CASSPNRQGQYF.

The table lists this clone with a few counts. V gene TRBV6-6 combines with J gene TRBJ2-7, with a tentative D call TRBD2 (5 bases). The length of the CDR3 is 17 residues. V was trimmed by 5 bases and J by 0 bases, leaving 20 bases between them. From germline, CDR1 is MNHNY and CDR2 SVGAGI (reference sequence). CDR3 bases: TGTGCCAGCAGTCCGAGGGTTGGCCAACTGAGCTCCTACGAGCAGTACTTC. Translation: CASSPRVGQLSSYEQYF.

V and J are TRBV28 and TRBJ2-7; tentative D call: TRBD1 (6 bases). V was clipped by 7 bases and J by 6 bases, with 19 bases between them. The CDR3 totals 14 residues. Looked up from germline, CDR1 is MDHEN and CDR2 is SYDVKM. As DNA, the CDR3 is TGTGCCAGCACCCCCGGGACACCGATCGGCGAGCAGTACTTC. Protein product: CASTPGTPIGEQYF.

With regard to this clone: The junction differs from germline at one of its ends, possibly a read error. The chain joins TRBV10-3 to TRBJ1-2; TRBD1 matches 9 bases. Germline-derived CDR1 and CDR2 are ENHRY and SYGVKD. This CDR3 spans 12 amino acids. CDR3: CAISNNRDRVHF. The CDR3 bases are TGTGCCATCAGTAATAACCGGGACAGGGTTCACTTC.

This chain joins TRBV28 and TRBJ2-2, with TRBD2 matching over 11 bases. V was clipped by 6 bases and J by 6 bases; unmatched bases: 9. This CDR3 comprises 16 residues. Germline assignment: CDR1 MDHEN and CDR2 SYDVKM. The CDR3 bases are TGTGCCAGCAGACTCACTAGCGGGGGATTTCCCGGGGAGCTGTTTTTT. Translated, it gives CASRLTSGGFPGELFF.

In its sample, this clone was seen a few times. The J gene is TRBJ1-6, the V gene TRBV7-8, with D unresolved. Trimming left V 5 bases short and J 0 bases short, with 17 bases between. CDR3 size: 18 residues. The germline CDR1 and CDR2 sequences are SGHVS and FQNEAQ. The CDR3 reads CASSPPRRFGSYNSPLHF. DNA for the CDR3: TGTGCCAGCAGCCCGCCAAGGCGGTTCGGCTCCTATAATTCACCCCTCCACTTT.

V gene TRBV27 combines with J gene TRBJ1-2; 8 nucleotides line up with TRBD1. The CDR3 is made up of 14 amino acids. Germline lookup yields CDR1 MNHEY and CDR2 SMNVEV (reference sequence). V was clipped by 3 bases and J by 8 bases; unmatched bases: 8. CDR3 DNA: TGTGCCAGCAGTTTCTTCCAGGGGGCGGGAGGCTACACCTTC. It specifies CASSFFQGAGGYTF.

This clone was observed a handful of times. This chain links TRBV5-1 with TRBJ2-7, with 8 bases matching TRBD1. The junction had 11 bases not matched to a gene; V was cut back by 6 bases and J by 6 bases. CDR1 is SGHRS, CDR2 YFSETQ, per germline. This CDR3 has 14 residues. CDR3 region: CASTPTGASGEQYF. For the CDR3, the DNA is TGCGCCAGCACCCCGACAGGGGCATCCGGCGAGCAGTACTTC.

The rearrangement uses TRBV18 and TRBJ1-4, with unresolved D. Germline lookup yields CDR1 KGHSH and CDR2 LQKENI. The CDR3 contains 15 residues. V was trimmed by 6 bases and J by 3 bases, leaving 14 bases between them. The CDR3 DNA follows: TGTGCCAGCTCGCCCCCACCGGGAGCTAATGAAAAACTGTTTTTT. It is translated as CASSPPPGANEKLFF.

This chain uses TRBV2 with TRBJ1-4, with D perhaps matching TRBD1 (6 bases). This CDR3 is 14 amino acids long. Germline loops: CDR1 SNHLY, CDR2 FYNNEI. V was pared by 6 bases and J by 8 bases, with 16 bases between. The CDR3 is CASRANRDTEKLFF. The DNA for the CDR3 is TGTGCCAGCAGGGCCAACCGGGACACAGAAAAACTGTTTTTT.

The chain carries TRBV2 and TRBJ1-4; unclear D gene. CDR1 and CDR2 from the germline V gene are SNHLY and FYNNEI. The CDR3 is 15 amino acids. V lost 6 bases and J lost 5, with 16 bases in between. CDR3 region: CASRENSFMNEKLFF. The CDR3 nucleotides read TGTGCCAGCAGGGAAAACAGCTTCATGAATGAAAAACTGTTTTTT.

J is TRBJ1-6 and V is TRBV19; TRBD1 agrees at 8 bases. The CDR3 contains 19 residues. The germline CDR1 and CDR2 sequences are LNHDA and SQIVND (reference sequence). Germline trimming cut 7 bases from V and 7 bases from J; bases unmatched to any gene: 21. DNA of the CDR3: TGTGCCAGTATGGCGAGTATGGGAGAAGGACAGGGTACAAATTCACCCCTCCACTTT. Its protein is CASMASMGEGQGTNSPLHF.

The J gene is TRBJ2-7, the V gene TRBV6-1, with TRBD1 matching over 7 bases. CDR1 and CDR2 (germline): MNHNS, SASEGT. CDR3 length: 15 residues. The ends lost 0 bases at V and 6 bases at J; junction bases unmatched: 8. The CDR3 sequence is CASSEASTGLGEQYF. The CDR3 region has the DNA TGTGCCAGCAGTGAAGCATCGACAGGGCTCGGCGAGCAGTACTTC.

The CDR3 here is CASSTQGPNEKLFF. The CDR3 coding sequence is TGTGCCAGCAGCACACAGGGGCCTAATGAAAAACTGTTTTTT. The chain is built from TRBV7-9 and TRBJ1-4, with 7 bases fitting TRBD1. With V trimmed by 5 bases and J by 3 bases, 3 bases remained unmatched. Germline V CDR1 and CDR2: SEHNR, FQNEAQ (reference sequence). This CDR3 has 14 amino acids.

The chain recombines TRBV24-1 with TRBJ2-7; possibly TRBD1 for D (5 bases). This CDR3 region has 15 residues. Germline V CDR1 and CDR2: KGHDR, SFDVKD. The V and J ends lost 4 bases and 3 bases respectively, with 15 bases between them. The CDR3 sequence: CATSETRTPNYEQYF. The CDR3 region has the DNA TGTGCCACCAGTGAAACGAGGACACCAAACTACGAGCAGTACTTC.

This rearrangement joins TRBV9 to TRBJ2-3; D might be TRBD2 (5 bases). The germline V and J ends were trimmed by 0 bases and 2 bases, with 7 bases remaining between them. Germline loops: CDR1 SGDLS, CDR2 YYNGEE. The CDR3 totals 14 residues. The CDR3 region is CASSVAGFTDTQYF. Written as DNA, the CDR3 is TGTGCCAGCAGCGTAGCGGGGTTCACAGATACGCAGTATTTT.

The gene calls are TRBV5-1 and TRBJ2-1; TRBD1 agrees at 7 bases. The CDR3 has 15 amino acids. In germline, CDR1 is SGHRS, CDR2 YFSETQ. V shed 4 bases, J shed 1 base, and the junction held 5 bases outside the gene matches. In nucleotides, the CDR3 is TGCGCCAGCAGCACAGGGGTCAGGTCCTACAATGAGCAGTTCTTC. Translated, it gives CASSTGVRSYNEQFF.

The CDR3 region has the DNA TGTGCCAGCAGCTCCCGGGACAGGGCCCACGAGCAGTACTTC. It yields the protein CASSSRDRAHEQYF. This rearrangement joins TRBV7-9 to TRBJ2-7, with 9 bases lining up with TRBD1. This CDR3 comprises 14 residues. CDR1 and CDR2 (germline): SEHNR, FQNEAQ (reference sequence). J was trimmed by 5 bases and V by 4 bases; bases with no gene match: 6.

The DNA for the CDR3 is TGTGCCAGCAGCATTGGACAGGGGCCACGAGGCGAGCAGTACTTC. Protein product: CASSIGQGPRGEQYF. The V gene is TRBV11-2, the J gene TRBJ2-7, with 9 bases fitting TRBD1. With 5 bases clipped from V and 6 bases from J, the junction kept 11 bases outside the gene matches. The CDR3 runs 15 residues. CDR1 and CDR2 from the germline V gene are SGHAT and FQNNGV. Based on the CDR3 plus reference TRBV11-2 and TRBJ2-7, the full variable domain is EAGVAQSPRYKIIEKRQSVAFWCNPISGHATLYWYQQILGQGPKLLIQFQNNGVVDDSQLPKDRFSAERLKGVDSTLKIQPAKLEDSAVYLCASSIGQGPRGEQYFGPGTRLTVT.

The J gene is TRBJ1-6, the V gene TRBV6-5; maybe TRBD1 (5 bases). Germline CDR1 MNHEY, CDR2 SVGAGI. The CDR3 has 14 residues. Trimming took 6 bases from V and 9 from J, leaving 15 bases between them. In DNA, the CDR3 is TGTGCCAGCAGCCTCACTGCGGGGGGTTCACCCCTCCACTTT. This encodes CASSLTAGGSPLHF.

The chain is built from TRBV2 and TRBJ1-6, with 8 positions matching TRBD1. This CDR3 is built from 16 residues. J gave up 9 bases and V 7 bases, and 14 bases lay outside the gene matches. Germline V gene lookup returns CDR1 SNHLY and CDR2 FYNNEI. The CDR3 protein is CASNSQGGQAISPLHF. Here the CDR3 DNA reads TGTGCCAGCAACTCCCAAGGGGGACAGGCAATTTCACCCCTCCACTTT.

The rearrangement links TRBV19 to TRBJ1-1; maybe TRBD1 (6 bases). Trimming took 5 bases from V and 5 from J, leaving 12 bases between them. CDR1 LNHDA and CDR2 SQIVND come from the germline V gene (reference sequence). The CDR3 loop spans 13 amino acids. The CDR3 reads CASSPRGGTEAFF. The CDR3 DNA reads TGTGCCAGTAGTCCCCGAGGGGGAACTGAAGCTTTCTTT. Full variable domain (outside the CDR3, taken from reference TRBV19 and TRBJ1-1): DGGITQSPKYLFRKEGQNVTLSCEQNLNHDAMYWYRQDPGQGLRLIYYSQIVNDFQKGDIAEGYSVSREKKESFPLTVTSAQKNPTAFYLCASSPRGGTEAFFGQGTRLTVV.

The chain is built from TRBV27 and TRBJ1-5, with D perhaps TRBD1 (5 bases). Trimming pared 2 bases from V and 4 bases from J, leaving 12 bases between. CDR1 is MNHEY, CDR2 SMNVEV, per germline (reference sequence). CDR3 length: 15 amino acids. The chain's CDR3 is CASSLGHRGNQPQHF. CDR3 in DNA: TGTGCCAGCAGTTTAGGCCACCGGGGGAATCAGCCCCAGCATTTT.

This clone was detected once. The chain carries TRBV5-1 and TRBJ2-1; the match to TRBD2 covers 9 bases. With 6 bases clipped from V and 5 bases from J, the junction kept 9 bases outside the gene matches. CDR3 length: 15 amino acids. CDR1 and CDR2 from the germline V gene are SGHRS and YFSETQ. The CDR3 DNA is TGCGCCAGCACAATCAGGCGGGGGGGCCACAATGAGCAGTTCTTC. Encoded protein: CASTIRRGGHNEQFF.

The chain has TRBV27 and TRBJ1-2; 7 bases match TRBD1. The CDR3 extends over 14 amino acids. Trimming at V came to 6 bases and at J to 8 bases, leaving 12 bases not matched to a gene. Per germline, CDR1 MNHEY and CDR2 SMNVEV (reference sequence). The CDR3 here is CASRRTGVGRGYTF. DNA of the CDR3: TGTGCCAGCAGAAGAACAGGGGTCGGACGGGGCTACACCTTC.

The chain joins TRBV7-9 to TRBJ2-1, with 12 bases matching TRBD1. Trimming removed 5 bases from V and 8 bases from J; junction bases left unmatched: 10. The germline gives CDR1 SEHNR, CDR2 FQNEAQ (reference sequence). The CDR3 length is 16 residues. The CDR3 nucleotides are TGTGCCAGCAGCGCAACCGGGACAGGGGGCCTGGATGAGCAGTTCTTC. It translates to CASSATGTGGLDEQFF.

The J gene is TRBJ1-1, the V gene TRBV6-1, with D possibly being TRBD1 (5 bases). Trimming took off 6 bases at V and 5 bases at J, with 16 bases between the two ends. Germline CDR1 and CDR2: MNHNS and SASEGT. The CDR3 sequence is 14 residues long. CDR3 sequence: CASRESGFGTEAFF. The DNA of the CDR3 is TGTGCCAGCAGGGAATCAGGGTTTGGAACTGAAGCTTTCTTT.

CDR3 in amino acids: CASTREQGDGSPLHF. The DNA of the CDR3 is TGTGCCAGCACCCGGGAACAGGGGGATGGATCACCCCTCCACTTT. The V call is TRBV28, the J call TRBJ1-6; 8 nucleotides line up with TRBD1. The germline gives CDR1 MDHEN, CDR2 SYDVKM. V trimming: 7 bases; J trimming: 10 bases; junction bases outside the gene matches: 12. The length of the CDR3 is 15 residues. Looking up the rest from reference TRBV28 and TRBJ1-6 gives the full variable domain: DVKVTQSSRYLVKRTGEKVFLECVQDMDHENMFWYRQDPGLGLRLIYFSYDVKMKEKGDIPEGYSVSREKKERFSLILESASTNQTSMYLCASTREQGDGSPLHFGNGTRLTVT.

J is TRBJ2-5 and V is TRBV25-1, with D possibly matching TRBD1 (6 bases). The CDR3 has 15 amino acids. Germline assignment: CDR1 MGHDK and CDR2 SYGVNS. V lost 7 bases and J 2 bases, leaving 17 bases between the germline ends. The CDR3 sequence: CASNAPGHTQETQYF. The CDR3 nucleotides read TGTGCCAGCAATGCCCCGGGACACACTCAAGAGACCCAGTACTTC.